The clone carrying this TCR beta chain has a single count. The data stem from a study of blood T cell repertoires in COVID-19. Looking at the study overall: Material from acute and convalescent COVID-19 was sourced from the United States, Italy and Spain. T cells, B-cell-depleted T cells, or PBMCs provided the cDNA or gDNA that served as material.

Under the authors' procedure: The authors estimated nucleated cell counts from reference gene primer amplification. TCRdb keeps only in-frame clones here, not all; method: immunoSEQ multiplex PCR. V and J calls and clone size follow that table, whereas D and trimming were derived from the DNA. Seen here are roughly 200,000 clones, 70% to 80% observed once, and the top ten hold 5.5% to 7%. Germline CDR1 reads GTSNPN; CDR2 reads SVGIG (reference sequence). Losses at the gene ends were 4 bases for V and 5 bases for J; bases not matched to a gene: 6. The CDR3 length is 14 residues. The TCR sequence derives from a woman in her thirties or forties with COVID-19, enrolled during active disease. The rearrangement uses TRBV30 and TRBJ2-5; 11 nucleotides match TRBD2. The sequencing input was peripheral blood. DNA of the CDR3: TGTGCCTGGACCACTAGCGGGGGATTCGAGACCCAGTACTTC. Translating gives CAWTTSGGFETQYF.